These T cell receptor beta chains were read from a single sample in a study of cytomegalovirus exposure and HLA in healthy donors. The table came from immunoSEQ multiplex PCR; TCRdb's copy has only in-frame clones and leaves some out. Of fewer than 150,000 clones listed, 70% to 85% were seen once; the top ten hold around a tenth. The sample consisted of PBMCs. The receptors stem from a woman between 50 and 59 years old in good health and CMV-seropositive. Each CDR3 is given with its conserved first and last residue. A D gene is named only where the DNA matches it firmly. Size is omitted from some rows. Given values are once, few, many or a class for expanded clones.

TGTGCCAGTAGGGAATCAGGGGCCACAAACACTGAAGCTTTCTTT	CASRESGATNTEAFF	.	.	TRBV19	TRBJ1-1
TGTGCCAGCAGCTTGTCGGGGGGCAGTGGAGCTTTCTTT	CASSLSGGSGAFF	few	.	TRBV5-6	TRBJ1-1
TGTGCCAGCAGTTTATCAGGGGGCGCCTACAATGAGCAGTTCTTC	CASSLSGGAYNEQFF	once	TRBD1	TRBV6-5	TRBJ2-1
TGTGCCAGTAGTATAGAGCAGAGGAGGGATTCACCCCTCCACTTT	CASSIEQRRDSPLHF	.	.	TRBV19	TRBJ1-6
TGTGCCAGTAGTACCCGGGAGGCTGGGGGGACGCAGTATTTT	CASSTREAGGTQYF	.	TRBD2	TRBV19	TRBJ2-3
TGTGCCAGCACCGAACTAGCAAACGGGGAGCTGTTTTTT	CASTELANGELFF	.	.	TRBV7-6	TRBJ2-2
TGTGCCAGCAGCCCTAGCGCAGGCACAGATACGCAGTATTTT	CASSPSAGTDTQYF	.	.	TRBV6-5	TRBJ2-3
TGTGCCAGCAGCCAACTAGGGACAGGGGGAGTCGGTAATGAGCAGTTCTTC	CASSQLGTGGVGNEQFF	.	TRBD1	TRBV4-2	TRBJ2-1
TGTGCCAGCAGGCCGACAGGGCAAGAGACCCAGTACTTC	CASRPTGQETQYF	.	TRBD1	TRBV6-5	TRBJ2-5
TGCGCCAGCAGCTTGGAGGCAGGCGACTCTGGAAACACCATATATTTT	CASSLEAGDSGNTIYF	.	.	TRBV5-1	TRBJ1-3
TGTGCCAGTAGCCCAGGACTAGCGGGAGATCATACGCAGTATTTT	CASSPGLAGDHTQYF	few	TRBD2	TRBV19	TRBJ2-3
TGTGCCAGCAGCTTCGATAGTGAGCAGTTCTTC	CASSFDSEQFF	.	.	TRBV7-9	TRBJ2-1
TGTGCCATCAGTCAGGGTGGGAGGGGAAAAGAGCAGTTCTTC	CAISQGGRGKEQFF	.	TRBD2	TRBV10-3	TRBJ2-1
TGTGCCTCCCAAGATCAGGCTAATGAAAAACTGTTTTTT	CASQDQANEKLFF	.	.	TRBV30	TRBJ1-4
TGTGCCAGCAGGAAGGACAGGGGCGACGAGCAGTACTTC	CASRKDRGDEQYF	once	TRBD1	TRBV2	TRBJ2-7
TGTGCCAGCAGTATAGACAGGGGTGCCTACAATGAGCAGTTCTTC	CASSIDRGAYNEQFF	once	TRBD1	TRBV2	TRBJ2-1
TGTGCCAGCTTCATGATGGGGAGCCGAGAGCAGGGCTACACCTTC	CASFMMGSREQGYTF	.	.	TRBV28	TRBJ1-2
TGTGCCAGCAGGCAGACAGGACTCACAGATACGCAGTATTTT	CASRQTGLTDTQYF	.	.	TRBV6-5	TRBJ2-3
TGTGCCAGCAGCTCGAGGGCGTGGGGAGGTGACACTGAAGCTTTCTTT	CASSSRAWGGDTEAFF	.	.	TRBV7-9	TRBJ1-1
TGTGCCAGCAGCTTCGTGGGGGGGTTAATAGGGGAGACCCAGTACTTC	CASSFVGGLIGETQYF	.	TRBD2	TRBV7-8	TRBJ2-5
TGTGCCTGGAATCAGCGTCTCACCGGGGAGCTGTTTTTT	CAWNQRLTGELFF	.	.	TRBV30	TRBJ2-2
TGTGCCAGCAGTTTCGCTTTTGTCGGGACACCCTCTCTTGGGTACACCTTC	CASSFAFVGTPSLGYTF	.	.	TRBV27	TRBJ1-2
TGTGCCACCAGCAGAGGACAGGGTACAGGAAACACCATATATTTT	CATSRGQGTGNTIYF	few	TRBD1	TRBV15	TRBJ1-3
TGTGCCAGCACCCGTGGGCAGAGAAATTCACCCCTCCACTTT	CASTRGQRNSPLHF	.	.	TRBV6-5	TRBJ1-6
TGTGCCAGCAGCTTAGAGTCCGGTCGCGTCCGGGATACGCAGTATTTT	CASSLESGRVRDTQYF	.	.	TRBV11-2	TRBJ2-3
TGTGCCAGCAGGGCGAGGGGGAGCACCTACAATGAGCAGTTCTTC	CASRARGSTYNEQFF	once	.	TRBV7-8	TRBJ2-1
TGTGCCAGCAGCCAAGATCGTGCGCTCTATGGCTACACCTTC	CASSQDRALYGYTF	.	.	TRBV4-2	TRBJ1-2
TGTGCCAGCAGCGTAGGGAGGGGGTGGCGGGAGAGCGGTGTGGAGCAGTACTTC	CASSVGRGWRESGVEQYF	few	.	TRBV9	TRBJ2-7
TGTGCCAGCTATCCAGGGGCGACCGGGGAGCTGTTTTTT	CASYPGATGELFF	.	.	TRBV28	TRBJ2-2
TGTGCCAGCAGCTTAGATGGGGCAGTCAATGAGCAGTTCTTC	CASSLDGAVNEQFF	.	.	TRBV11-3	TRBJ2-1
TGTGCCAGCTCACTACAGGGAAACACTGAAGCTTTCTTT	CASSLQGNTEAFF	.	.	TRBV18	TRBJ1-1
TGTGCCAGTAGTCCCGCGGGAACCTACGAGCAGTACTTC	CASSPAGTYEQYF	few	.	TRBV19	TRBJ2-7
TGCAGCGTTGTTTTGGGGGAGGGAGGGGATGAGCAGTTCTTC	CSVVLGEGGDEQFF	few	TRBD2	TRBV29-1	TRBJ2-1
TGTGCCAGCATTCCGGGACAGGGGTTTTACGAGCAGTACTTC	CASIPGQGFYEQYF	.	TRBD1	TRBV2	TRBJ2-7
TGCGCCAGCAGCTTGGAGGCAGGGCGCTACACCGGGGAGCTGTTTTTT	CASSLEAGRYTGELFF	.	.	TRBV5-1	TRBJ2-2
TGTGCCAGCGGGTCCCCGGGGACAGTTAACACCGGGGAGCTGTTTTTT	CASGSPGTVNTGELFF	.	TRBD1	TRBV11-2	TRBJ2-2
TGCGCCAGCAGCCAAGGACAGGGGGACGAGCAGTACTTC	CASSQGQGDEQYF	.	TRBD1	TRBV4-3	TRBJ2-7
TGTGCCAGCAGCGGGACTAGCGGGAGGTGGGGAGAGACCCAGTACTTC	CASSGTSGRWGETQYF	.	TRBD2	TRBV7-6	TRBJ2-5
TGTGCCAGCAGACTCGGAGACGAGCAGTACTTC	CASRLGDEQYF	.	.	TRBV27	TRBJ2-7
TGTGCCAGCAGCTTAGTCACTAGCCAATTCCCTGGGGCCAACGTCCTGACTTTC	CASSLVTSQFPGANVLTF	.	.	TRBV7-2	TRBJ2-6
TGTGCCAGCAGTCAAGCGGGAGAGGTCCAAGAGACCCAGTACTTC	CASSQAGEVQETQYF	.	TRBD2	TRBV7-2	TRBJ2-5
TGCGCCAGCAGCTTGGGACAGTCTAGGGGAAACACCATATATTTT	CASSLGQSRGNTIYF	.	.	TRBV5-1	TRBJ1-3
TGTGCCTGGAGTGTACTGGTAGAGACCCAGTACTTC	CAWSVLVETQYF	few	.	TRBV30	TRBJ2-5
TGCGCCAGCAGTCCCGGGACAGGGGAGATGAACACTGAAGCTTTCTTT	CASSPGTGEMNTEAFF	.	TRBD1	TRBV4-3	TRBJ1-1
TGCGCCAGCAGCCAAGAGCCTAGCGGGAGAAAAAATGAGCAGTTCTTC	CASSQEPSGRKNEQFF	.	TRBD2	TRBV4-3	TRBJ2-1
TGCAGCGTTTCAAGGGGAGGCAATGAGCAGTTCTTC	CSVSRGGNEQFF	.	.	TRBV29-1	TRBJ2-1
TGTGCCAGCAGCGTCAGCGGGGGGACCGCAGATACGCAGTATTTT	CASSVSGGTADTQYF	few	TRBD2	TRBV9	TRBJ2-3